A selection of T cell receptor beta chains follows, all from one sample in a study of shared clonotypes between healthy human individuals. Measured with immunoSEQ multiplex PCR; TCRdb has only the in-frame clones, and not every one. In the table there are about 2 million clones, about 95% of which are singletons. Material: naive CD8+ T cells sorted from blood. The receptors originated from a man aged 18 to 30 in good health. The CDR3 runs from the conserved cysteine through the conserved F or W. D genes are given only for firm matches. The listing skips clone size in some rows; elsewhere it reads once, few, many or a size class.

NA NA TRBJ2-7 TRBV6-5 TGTGCCAGCACCATGGGCCTGGGGGGAGAGCAGTACTTC CASTMGLGGEQYF
NA NA TRBJ2-7 TRBV5-6 TGTGCCAGCAGCTTGGGACGGTCTACCTACGAGCAGTACTTC CASSLGRSTYEQYF
TRBD1 NA TRBJ2-2 TRBV5-1 TGCGCCAGCAGCTTGGATACCGGGACAGCGAACACCGGGGAGCTGTTTTTT CASSLDTGTANTGELFF
NA NA TRBJ1-2 TRBV19 TGTGCCAGTAGCAACCAGGACGAAAACTATGGCTACACCTTC CASSNQDENYGYTF
TRBD2 NA TRBJ2-5 TRBV7-9 TGTGCCAGCAGCCAGCCGACTAGCGGACAAGAGACCCAGTACTTC CASSQPTSGQETQYF
TRBD2 NA TRBJ2-3 TRBV27 TGTGCCAGCAGTTTAGGGCTAGCGGGAGGGGGAGATACGCAGTATTTT CASSLGLAGGGDTQYF
NA NA TRBJ2-7 TRBV2 TGTGCCAGCAGAAGCGGGACAAACGAGCAGTACTTC CASRSGTNEQYF
NA NA TRBJ2-7 TRBV10-3 TGTGCCACCGATCGGGGAGACTACGAGCAGTACTTC CATDRGDYEQYF
TRBD1 NA TRBJ1-5 TRBV9 TGTGCCAGCAGCGTTACCGGGACAGTCAATCAGCCCCAGCATTTT CASSVTGTVNQPQHF
NA NA TRBJ2-1 TRBV4-1 TGCGCCAGCAGCCCAGACGAGGGATACAATGAGCAGTTCTTC CASSPDEGYNEQFF
NA NA TRBJ2-5 TRBV4-1 TGCGCCAGCAGCCAACAAGATAGGGTTCGCGAGACCCAGTACTTC CASSQQDRVRETQYF
TRBD1 NA TRBJ2-7 TRBV7-9 TGTGCCAGCAGCCCACCCGTTGGGACAGCCAACTACGAGCAGTACTTC CASSPPVGTANYEQYF
TRBD2 NA TRBJ2-7 TRBV4-3 TGCGCCAGCAGCCAAGAGGGGCTAGCGGGAGACGAGCAGTACTTC CASSQEGLAGDEQYF
TRBD2 NA TRBJ2-5 TRBV30 TGTGCCTGGATCGGGACTAGCGGGAGGGACGTCGGGACCCAGTACTTC CAWIGTSGRDVGTQYF
NA NA TRBJ2-6 TRBV9 TGTGCCAGCAGCGCGAGTGGGGATGGGGCCAACGTCCTGACTTTC CASSASGDGANVLTF
TRBD1 NA TRBJ1-2 TRBV9 TGTGCCAGCAGCGTAGCAGGGGGAACTGGCTACACCTTC CASSVAGGTGYTF
TRBD2 NA TRBJ2-2 TRBV10-3 TGTGCCATCAGTCACCCTCCCCTAGCGGGCCTGAACACCGGGGAGCTGTTTTTT CAISHPPLAGLNTGELFF
NA NA TRBJ2-1 TRBV10-1 TGCGCCAGCAGTGAGTCGACGGGGGATGAGCAGTTCTTC CASSESTGDEQFF
NA NA TRBJ2-5 TRBV5-1 TGCGCCAGCAGCCCCGCGTGGGGGAAGGACCAAGAGACCCAGTACTTC CASSPAWGKDQETQYF
TRBD2 NA TRBJ2-5 TRBV7-8 TGTGCCAGCAGCCCATACCTAGCGGAGGGGCAAGAGACCCAGTACTTC CASSPYLAEGQETQYF
NA NA TRBJ1-2 TRBV5-5 TGTGCCAGCAGCTTGGAACCCGCTAACTATGGCTACACCTTC CASSLEPANYGYTF
TRBD1 NA TRBJ1-6 TRBV27 TGTGCCAGCAGTTTAAAGTGGACAGGTGAATGGAATTCACCCCTCCACTTT CASSLKWTGEWNSPLHF
TRBD2 NA TRBJ2-7 TRBV5-1 TGCGCCAGCAGCCAAGGGGCTAGCGGGAGGGGCAACGAGCAGTACTTC CASSQGASGRGNEQYF
NA NA TRBJ2-7 TRBV5-4 TGTGCCAGCAGCTTGAGGGGACTCTCCTACGAGCAGTACTTC CASSLRGLSYEQYF
NA NA TRBJ2-2 TRBV5-6 TGTGCCAGCAGCCTAGTGAACACCGGGGAGCTGTTTTTT CASSLVNTGELFF
TRBD2 NA TRBJ2-1 TRBV27 TGTGCCAGCAGTAACGCGGGGGGGGGCGTCTACAATGAGCAGTTCTTC CASSNAGGGVYNEQFF
TRBD1 NA TRBJ1-3 TRBV25-1 TGTGCCAGCAGCGCGACAGGGGGCCTAGGGGACACCATATATTTT CASSATGGLGDTIYF
NA NA TRBJ1-1 TRBV29-1 TGCAGCGTTTCCCGCGGAGTCGGGGATACTGAAGCTTTCTTT CSVSRGVGDTEAFF
TRBD2 NA TRBJ2-7 TRBV7-2 TGTGCCAGCAGCTTATCGGTCCGGGAGGCCGACGAGCAGTACTTC CASSLSVREADEQYF
NA few TRBJ1-1 TRBV19 TGTGCCAGTAGTACGGACAGACTGAACACTGAAGCTTTCTTT CASSTDRLNTEAFF
TRBD1 NA TRBJ1-1 TRBV9 TGTGCCAGCAGCGTAGAGGGGACAGGGACTGAAGCTTTCTTT CASSVEGTGTEAFF
NA NA TRBJ2-5 TRBV7-9 TGTGCCAGCAGCTTAGCGGGGGACCTTCAAGAGACCCAGTACTTC CASSLAGDLQETQYF
NA once TRBJ1-2 TRBV5-8 TGTGCCATCCCGAGTGGAGGCTCCCTCTACACCTTC CAIPSGGSLYTF
NA NA TRBJ2-7 TRBV5-6 TGTGCCAGCAGCTTGGCCTACTACAACGAGCAGTACTTC CASSLAYYNEQYF
TRBD2 once TRBJ2-7 TRBV19 TGTGCCAGTAGTATGTCTAGCGGGGAATCCTACGAGCAGTACTTC CASSMSSGESYEQYF
NA NA TRBJ1-2 TRBV4-3 TGCGCCAGCAGCCAAGATGGAGGACCCAACTATGGCTACACCTTC CASSQDGGPNYGYTF